The entry below gives a single T cell receptor (beta chain) sequence along with its context. Its antigen is not identified. Other DNA variants within this sample encode the same CDR3. The CDR3 consists of 13 residues. Germline V lookup: CDR1 LNHDA, CDR2 SQIVND (reference sequence). V was shortened by 5 bases and J by 3 bases, with 8 bases between the two germline ends. This sample was taken from a study of shared clonotypes between healthy human individuals. Study-level points and caveats: Non-shared clonotypes showed lower generation probabilities than clonotypes common to all four donors. Generally, estimated richness proved larger in naive subsets than it did in memory subsets. In having few donors, the study represented limited genetic and exposure-history diversity.

Naivety among CD8 cells was defined by CD45RO negativity and positive CCR7 selection, thereby excluding terminally differentiated effector memory CD45RA+ cells. Clones were read by immunoSEQ multiplex PCR, and TCRdb kept only the in-frame ones, dropping some. The data contain some 2.1 million clones, about 95% of them singletons. The source is a man between 18 and 35 years old in good health. V and J are TRBV19 and TRBJ2-1, with D perhaps matching TRBD2 (5 bases). Sequenced: naive CD8+ T cells sorted from blood. The CDR3 DNA reads as TGTGCCAGTAGTGGGAGAATCTACAATGAGCAGTTCTTC. Protein: CASSGRIYNEQFF.